This record looks at one TCR beta chain sequence and its context. These data originate in a study of identical twins. TCRdb reprocessed the 5' RACE reads via MiXCR and lists one record per CDR3 protein. The table has 700,000 or so distinct CDR3 sequences, approximately 22% seen once. V shed 3 bases and J shed 4 bases, with 7 bases lying between them. CDR1 and CDR2 (germline): SGHDN, FVKESK. CDR3 length: 13 residues. These data were also reused for a study on T cells expressing NK-cell markers.

This sequence originates from a woman aged 18-30 years in good health. V and J are TRBV14 and TRBJ2-1, with D unclear. Sequenced: PBMCs. The CDR3 coding sequence is TGTGCCAGCAGCCAGGAACTGTACAATGAGCAGTTCTTC. Translated, it gives CASSQELYNEQFF.